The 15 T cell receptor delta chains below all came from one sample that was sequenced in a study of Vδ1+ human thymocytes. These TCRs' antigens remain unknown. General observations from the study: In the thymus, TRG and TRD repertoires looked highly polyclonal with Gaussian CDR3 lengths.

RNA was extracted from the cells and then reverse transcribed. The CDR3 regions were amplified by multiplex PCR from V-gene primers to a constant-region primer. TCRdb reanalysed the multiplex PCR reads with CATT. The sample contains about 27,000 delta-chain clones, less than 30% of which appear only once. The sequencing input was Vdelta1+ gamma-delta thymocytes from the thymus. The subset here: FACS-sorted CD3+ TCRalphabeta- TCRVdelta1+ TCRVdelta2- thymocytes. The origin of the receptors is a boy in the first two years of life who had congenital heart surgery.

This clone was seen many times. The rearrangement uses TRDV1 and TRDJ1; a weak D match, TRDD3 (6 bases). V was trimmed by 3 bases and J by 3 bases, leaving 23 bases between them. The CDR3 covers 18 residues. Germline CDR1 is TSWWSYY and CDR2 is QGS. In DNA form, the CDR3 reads TGTGCTCTTGGGGACCCCGGTCCTATTCCGGGGGAGCCCGATAAACTCATCTTT. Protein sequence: CALGDPGPIPGEPDKLIF.

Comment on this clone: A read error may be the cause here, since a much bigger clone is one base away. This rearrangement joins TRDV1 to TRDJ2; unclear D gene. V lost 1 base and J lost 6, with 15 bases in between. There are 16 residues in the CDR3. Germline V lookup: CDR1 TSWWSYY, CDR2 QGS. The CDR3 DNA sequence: TGTGCTCTTGGGGAACCTACACTGCACCGGGCAGCACAACTCTTCTTT. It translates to CALGEPTLHRAAQLFF.

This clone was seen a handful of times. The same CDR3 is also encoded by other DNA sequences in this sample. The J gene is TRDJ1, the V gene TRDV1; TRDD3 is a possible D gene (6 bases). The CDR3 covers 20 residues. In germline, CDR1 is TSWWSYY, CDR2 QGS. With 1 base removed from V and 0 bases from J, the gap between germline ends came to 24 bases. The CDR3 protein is CALGEPSGGDALVYTDKLIF. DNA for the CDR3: TGTGCTCTTGGGGAACCTTCCGGGGGGGACGCCCTGGTGTACACCGATAAACTCATCTTT.

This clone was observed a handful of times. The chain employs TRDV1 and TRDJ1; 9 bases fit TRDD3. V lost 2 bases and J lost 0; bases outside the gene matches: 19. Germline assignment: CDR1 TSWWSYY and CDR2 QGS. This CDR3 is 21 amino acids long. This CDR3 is CALGERRLVLGESSYTDKLIF. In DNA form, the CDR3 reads TGTGCTCTTGGGGAAAGGCGCCTTGTACTGGGGGAGTCGTCGTACACCGATAAACTCATCTTT.

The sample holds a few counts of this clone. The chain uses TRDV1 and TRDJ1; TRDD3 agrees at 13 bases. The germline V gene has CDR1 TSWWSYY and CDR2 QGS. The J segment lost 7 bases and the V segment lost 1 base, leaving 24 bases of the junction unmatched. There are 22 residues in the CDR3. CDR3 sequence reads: CALGEREVHPLTGGYGPGKLIF. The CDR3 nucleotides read TGTGCTCTTGGGGAACGGGAAGTACACCCCCTCACTGGGGGATACGGACCTGGTAAACTCATCTTT.

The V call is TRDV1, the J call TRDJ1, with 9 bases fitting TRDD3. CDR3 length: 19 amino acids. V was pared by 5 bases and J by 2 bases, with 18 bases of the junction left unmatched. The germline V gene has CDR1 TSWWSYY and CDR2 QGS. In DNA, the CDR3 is TGTGCTCTTGGGATCATTCGGAGGGGATACGCGGGACGTACCGATAAACTCATCTTT. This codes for CALGIIRRGYAGRTDKLIF.

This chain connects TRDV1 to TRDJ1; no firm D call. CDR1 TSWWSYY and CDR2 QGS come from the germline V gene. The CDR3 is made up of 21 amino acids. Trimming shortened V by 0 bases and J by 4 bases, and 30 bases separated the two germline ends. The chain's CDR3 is CALGELWASQARRSGSDKLIF. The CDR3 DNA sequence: TGTGCTCTTGGGGAACTTTGGGCCTCCCAGGCCCGAAGATCGGGTAGCGATAAACTCATCTTT.

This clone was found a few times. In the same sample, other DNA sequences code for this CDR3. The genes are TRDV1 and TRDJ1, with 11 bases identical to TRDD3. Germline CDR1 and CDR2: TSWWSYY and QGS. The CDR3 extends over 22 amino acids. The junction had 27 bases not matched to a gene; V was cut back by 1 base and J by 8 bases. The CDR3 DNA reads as TGTGCTCTTGGGGAACCAGCGCCCCCGGTGGGGGATACGCAACCGAATGGAAAAAAACTCATCTTT. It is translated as CALGEPAPPVGDTQPNGKKLIF.

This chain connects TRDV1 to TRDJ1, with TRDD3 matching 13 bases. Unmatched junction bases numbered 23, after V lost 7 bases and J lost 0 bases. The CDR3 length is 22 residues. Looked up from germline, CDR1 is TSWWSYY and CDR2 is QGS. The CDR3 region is CALDPFLRGSTGGYADTDKLIF. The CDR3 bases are TGTGCTCTTGACCCCTTCCTACGGGGCTCTACTGGGGGATACGCGGACACCGATAAACTCATCTTT.

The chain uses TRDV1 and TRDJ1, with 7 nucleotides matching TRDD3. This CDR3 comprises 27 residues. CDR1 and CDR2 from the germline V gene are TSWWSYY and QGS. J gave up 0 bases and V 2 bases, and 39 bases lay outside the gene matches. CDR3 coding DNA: TGTGCTCTTGGGGAAATTGGGGGAGACGGTACCAGGGATAGGGAATGGAGGAGTCGCGCCTACACCGATAAACTCATCTTT. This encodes CALGEIGGDGTRDREWRSRAYTDKLIF.

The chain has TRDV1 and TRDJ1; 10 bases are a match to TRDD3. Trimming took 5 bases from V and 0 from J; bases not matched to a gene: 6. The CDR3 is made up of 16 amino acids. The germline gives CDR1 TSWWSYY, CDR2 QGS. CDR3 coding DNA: TGTGCTCTTGGGTGTACTGGGGGATGGGACACCGATAAACTCATCTTT. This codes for CALGCTGGWDTDKLIF.

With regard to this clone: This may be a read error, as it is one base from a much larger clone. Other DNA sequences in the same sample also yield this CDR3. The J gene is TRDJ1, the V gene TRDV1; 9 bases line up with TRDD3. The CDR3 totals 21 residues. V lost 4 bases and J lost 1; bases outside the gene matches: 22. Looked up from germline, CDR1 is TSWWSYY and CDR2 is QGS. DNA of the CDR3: TGTGCTCTTGGGGGACCATTCCTACTGGGGGAGACGCGAGGGAGCACCGATAAACTCATCTTT. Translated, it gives CALGGPFLLGETRGSTDKLIF.

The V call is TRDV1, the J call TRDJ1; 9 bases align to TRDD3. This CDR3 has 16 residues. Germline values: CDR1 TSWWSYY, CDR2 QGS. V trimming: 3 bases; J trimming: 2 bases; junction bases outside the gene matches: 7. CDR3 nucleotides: TGTGCTCTTGGGGATTACTGGGGGAACGGGACCGATAAACTCATCTTT. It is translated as CALGDYWGNGTDKLIF.

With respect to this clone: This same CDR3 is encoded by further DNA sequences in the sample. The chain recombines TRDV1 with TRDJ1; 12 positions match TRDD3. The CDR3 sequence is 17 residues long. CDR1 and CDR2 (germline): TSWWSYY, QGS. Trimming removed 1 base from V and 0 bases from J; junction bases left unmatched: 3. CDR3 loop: CALGERWGIRYTDKLIF. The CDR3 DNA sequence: TGTGCTCTTGGGGAACGCTGGGGGATACGGTACACCGATAAACTCATCTTT.

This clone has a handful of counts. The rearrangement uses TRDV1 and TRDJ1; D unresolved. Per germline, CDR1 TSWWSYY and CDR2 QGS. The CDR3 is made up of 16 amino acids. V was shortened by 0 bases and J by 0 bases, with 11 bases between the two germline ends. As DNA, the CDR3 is TGTGCTCTTGGGGAACTCTCCTCCCCGTACACCGATAAACTCATCTTT. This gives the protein CALGELSSPYTDKLIF.